This T cell receptor (beta chain) is drawn from a study of blood T cells in healthy people across ages. The sample providers were healthy Caucasian people from Russia, aged roughly 6 to 90. Every participating donor contributed 8.5 to 10 milliliters of peripheral blood through a draw. Next came a second PCR, run for about 6 to 11 cycles, which used a sample-barcoded 5' primer along with a J-beta primer mix. Every single cDNA molecule received a tag from a template-switch adaptor with 12 random nucleotides. In TCRdb, the 5' RACE reads were re-called with MiXCR into one record per CDR3 protein. The sample holds more than 650,000 distinct CDR3 sequences, about 26% seen once. V was clipped by 0 bases and J by 9 bases; unmatched bases: 7. Germline assignment: CDR1 SGHRS and CDR2 YFSETQ. CDR3 length equals 15 residues. These same records also appear under a second study, on T cells of mothers and their children.

This sequence originates from a boy between 10 and 17 years old in good health. The sequencing input was blood. The J gene is TRBJ2-1, the V gene TRBV5-1; 9 positions match TRBD2. CDR3 bases: TGCGCCAGCAGCTTGGATAGCGGGGGTCGCACTGAGCAGTTCTTC. Protein product: CASSLDSGGRTEQFF.